The 8 T cell receptor beta chains below come from one sample, sequenced in a study of cytomegalovirus exposure and HLA in healthy donors. The table came from immunoSEQ multiplex PCR; TCRdb's copy has only in-frame clones and leaves some out. This table holds 220,000 or so clones, more than 75% found once. Specimen: PBMCs. These receptors all stem from a young woman in good health and CMV-seropositive.

The table lists this clone with a few counts. The chain recombines TRBV11-2 with TRBJ1-1, with D uncertain. The CDR3 covers 16 residues. The germline V and J ends were trimmed by 6 bases and 1 base, with 18 bases remaining between them. Germline loops: CDR1 SGHAT, CDR2 FQNNGV. CDR3 protein: CASSLRVPAGNTEAFF. DNA of the CDR3: TGTGCCAGCAGTCTTAGGGTCCCTGCGGGGAACACTGAAGCTTTCTTT.

J is TRBJ1-5 and V is TRBV30; D unclear. V lost 0 bases to trimming and J lost 7 bases, with 13 bases between them. CDR1 is GTSNPN, CDR2 SVGIG, per germline (reference sequence). The CDR3 totals 14 residues. CDR3 loop: CAWSVVAREQPQHF. The DNA for the CDR3 is TGTGCCTGGAGTGTTGTGGCCCGGGAGCAGCCCCAGCATTTT.

The chain combines TRBV5-1 with TRBJ2-1; D is unclear. Germline-derived CDR1 and CDR2 are SGHRS and YFSETQ. This CDR3 is built from 15 residues. V was trimmed by 2 bases and J by 5 bases, leaving 14 bases between them. CDR3 loop: CASSFVEANNNEQFF. CDR3 DNA sequence: TGCGCCAGCAGCTTTGTAGAAGCAAATAACAATGAGCAGTTCTTC.

About this clone itself: One end of the junction varies from germline; a read error may be responsible. The chain recombines TRBV29-1 with TRBJ2-7, with 7 bases matching TRBD2. CDR1 is SQVTM and CDR2 is ANQGSEA in the germline V gene. This CDR3 has 13 amino acids. The CDR3 nucleotides are TGCAGCGTGGAAGCTAGCGGAGAGTACGAGCAGTACTTC. This translates into CSVEASGEYEQYF.

CDR3 nucleotide sequence: TGTGCCAGCAGCCCACGACAGGGGGACAATGAGCAGTTCTTC. Its protein is CASSPRQGDNEQFF. The chain is built from TRBV9 and TRBJ2-1, with TRBD1 matching 9 bases. V dropped 4 bases and J dropped 5; count of bases not matched to a gene: 4. The CDR3 extends over 14 amino acids. Germline V gene lookup returns CDR1 SGDLS and CDR2 YYNGEE.

The chain couples TRBV19 to TRBJ1-5; a possible D gene is TRBD1 (6 bases). CDR3 size: 12 residues. V lost 10 bases, J lost 6 bases, and 13 bases lay in between. Germline V CDR1 and CDR2: LNHDA, SQIVND (reference sequence). CDR3 in amino acids: CATQLGGQPQHF. The CDR3 bases are TGTGCCACCCAGCTAGGGGGTCAGCCCCAGCATTTT.

V usage is TRBV4-1 and J usage is TRBJ1-2; no definite D call. CDR1 and CDR2 from the germline V gene are MGHRA and YSYEKL. Trimming removed 1 base at V and 5 bases at J, with 11 bases between. The CDR3 consists of 14 residues. CDR3 sequence: CASSQGQEGYGYTF. The CDR3 region has the DNA TGCGCCAGCAGCCAAGGCCAGGAGGGTTATGGCTACACCTTC.

This chain links TRBV2 with TRBJ2-1, with D possibly TRBD2 on 5 matching bases. With 6 bases removed from V and 3 bases from J, the gap between germline ends came to 12 bases. The length of the CDR3 is 14 residues. Looked up from germline, CDR1 is SNHLY and CDR2 is FYNNEI. CDR3 region: CASSPSRGYNEQFF. CDR3 nucleotide sequence: TGTGCCAGCAGCCCCTCCCGGGGCTACAATGAGCAGTTCTTC.